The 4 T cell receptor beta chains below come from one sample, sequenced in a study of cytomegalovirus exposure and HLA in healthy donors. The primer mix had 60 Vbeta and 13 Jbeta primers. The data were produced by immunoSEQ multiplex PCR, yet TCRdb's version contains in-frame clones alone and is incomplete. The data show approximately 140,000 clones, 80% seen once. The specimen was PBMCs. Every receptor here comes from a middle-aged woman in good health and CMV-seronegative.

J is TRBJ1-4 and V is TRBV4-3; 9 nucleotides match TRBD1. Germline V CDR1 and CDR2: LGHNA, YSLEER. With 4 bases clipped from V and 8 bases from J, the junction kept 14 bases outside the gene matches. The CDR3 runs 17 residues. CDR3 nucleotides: TGCGCCAGCAGCCCATCAATACAGGGGGCTTTGGGGGAAAAACTGTTTTTT. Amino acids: CASSPSIQGALGEKLFF.

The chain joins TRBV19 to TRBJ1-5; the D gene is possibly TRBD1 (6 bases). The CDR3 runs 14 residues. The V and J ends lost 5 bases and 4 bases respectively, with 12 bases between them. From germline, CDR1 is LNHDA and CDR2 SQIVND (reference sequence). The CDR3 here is CASSFGQLNQPQHF. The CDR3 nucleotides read TGTGCCAGTAGTTTTGGACAGTTGAATCAGCCCCAGCATTTT.

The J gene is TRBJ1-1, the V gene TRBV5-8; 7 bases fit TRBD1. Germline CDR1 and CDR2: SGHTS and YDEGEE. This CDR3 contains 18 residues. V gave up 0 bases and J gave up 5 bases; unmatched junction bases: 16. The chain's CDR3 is CASSLAPRRAGGWTEAFF. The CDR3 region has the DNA TGTGCCAGCAGCTTGGCCCCCCGAAGGGCAGGGGGGTGGACTGAAGCTTTCTTT.

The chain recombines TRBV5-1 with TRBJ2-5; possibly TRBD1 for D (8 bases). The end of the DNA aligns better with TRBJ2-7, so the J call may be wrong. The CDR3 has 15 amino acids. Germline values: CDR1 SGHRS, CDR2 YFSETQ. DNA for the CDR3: TGCGCCAGCAGCCGACAGGGGAGGGCCTCCTACGAGCAGTACTTC. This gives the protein CASSRQGRASYEQYF.